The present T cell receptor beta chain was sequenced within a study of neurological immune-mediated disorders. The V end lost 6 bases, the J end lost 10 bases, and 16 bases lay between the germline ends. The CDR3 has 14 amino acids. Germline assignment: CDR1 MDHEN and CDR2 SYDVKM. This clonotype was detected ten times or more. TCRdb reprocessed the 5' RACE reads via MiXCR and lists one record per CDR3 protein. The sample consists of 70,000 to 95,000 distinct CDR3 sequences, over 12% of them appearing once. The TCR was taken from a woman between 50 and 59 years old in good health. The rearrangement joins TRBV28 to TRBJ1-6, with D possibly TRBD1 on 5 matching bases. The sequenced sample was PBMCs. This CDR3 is CASRQELSVSPLHF. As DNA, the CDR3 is TGTGCCAGCAGACAGGAGCTTTCGGTCTCACCCCTCCACTTT.